These T cell receptor beta chains were read from a single sample in a study of CD4+ T cells in melanoma. TCRdb keeps only in-frame clones here, not all; method: immunoSEQ multiplex PCR. The sample holds about 50,000 clones, approximately 89% seen once. The source material was peripheral blood. All receptors derive from a human donor with melanoma. Both conserved end residues are part of each CDR3. The D gene is left open where the match is weak. Only part of the rows carry a size: once, few, many, or a class if the clone is expanded.

v_call: TRBV18; j_call: TRBJ1-1; cdr3_length: 14; clone_size: NA; d_call: NA; cdr3_nt: TGTGCCAGCTCACCGACAGCCTTGAGCACTGAAGCTTTCTTT; cdr3_aa: CASSPTALSTEAFF
v_call: TRBV27; j_call: TRBJ2-5; cdr3_length: 15; clone_size: NA; d_call: NA; cdr3_nt: TGTGCCAGCAGTCTCTACAGGTCCGAGGGTGAGACCCAGTACTTC; cdr3_aa: CASSLYRSEGETQYF
v_call: TRBV4-3; j_call: TRBJ2-3; cdr3_length: 14; clone_size: NA; d_call: TRBD2; cdr3_nt: TGCGCCAGCAGCCAAGAGTCTGGGACTACAGCGCAGTATTTT; cdr3_aa: CASSQESGTTAQYF
v_call: TRBV2; j_call: TRBJ2-7; cdr3_length: 18; clone_size: NA; d_call: NA; cdr3_nt: TGTGCCAGCAGTCTTGGCCCTGGGGGCGGGTCCAGCTCCTACGAGCAGTACTTC; cdr3_aa: CASSLGPGGGSSSYEQYF
v_call: TRBV7-9; j_call: TRBJ2-1; cdr3_length: 15; clone_size: NA; d_call: NA; cdr3_nt: TGTGCCAGCAGCGGATCGGGACGGGACCTCCGGGAGCAGTTCTTC; cdr3_aa: CASSGSGRDLREQFF
v_call: TRBV4-3; j_call: TRBJ2-2; cdr3_length: 19; clone_size: NA; d_call: TRBD2; cdr3_nt: TGCGCCAGCAGCCAAGACTCTAGCGGGGGGTTTTTTTACACCGGGGAGCTGTTTTTT; cdr3_aa: CASSQDSSGGFFYTGELFF
v_call: TRBV4-1; j_call: TRBJ1-5; cdr3_length: 14; clone_size: NA; d_call: NA; cdr3_nt: TGCGCCAGCAGCCGGCCGGAGAGCAATCAGCCCCAGCATTTT; cdr3_aa: CASSRPESNQPQHF
v_call: TRBV7-6; j_call: TRBJ1-4; cdr3_length: 17; clone_size: NA; d_call: TRBD1; cdr3_nt: TGTGCCAGCAGCCGCTCCGGGACAGTTGCAACTAATGAAAAACTGTTTTTT; cdr3_aa: CASSRSGTVATNEKLFF
v_call: TRBV11-2; j_call: TRBJ2-7; cdr3_length: 13; clone_size: NA; d_call: NA; cdr3_nt: TGTGCCAGCAGCCGCGTAACCGGGGGCGAGCAGTACTTC; cdr3_aa: CASSRVTGGEQYF
v_call: TRBV7-2; j_call: TRBJ1-1; cdr3_length: 15; clone_size: NA; d_call: TRBD1; cdr3_nt: TGTGCCAGCAGCCTTGGGACAGGTATGAACACTGAAGCTTTCTTT; cdr3_aa: CASSLGTGMNTEAFF
v_call: TRBV20-1; j_call: TRBJ2-7; cdr3_length: 10; clone_size: NA; d_call: TRBD1; cdr3_nt: TGCAGTGCTGGAGACAGGGGACAGTACTTC; cdr3_aa: CSAGDRGQYF
v_call: TRBV6-5; j_call: TRBJ1-2; cdr3_length: 14; clone_size: once; d_call: TRBD1; cdr3_nt: TGTGCCAGCAGCGACAGGGGATCTCGCTATGGCTACACCTTC; cdr3_aa: CASSDRGSRYGYTF
v_call: TRBV7-8; j_call: TRBJ2-7; cdr3_length: 14; clone_size: NA; d_call: TRBD1; cdr3_nt: TGTGCCAGCAGCTTATCACAGGGGCCCTACGAGCAGTACTTC; cdr3_aa: CASSLSQGPYEQYF
v_call: TRBV7-3; j_call: TRBJ1-1; cdr3_length: 14; clone_size: NA; d_call: NA; cdr3_nt: TGTGCCAGCAGCTCGGGGGGCCAAAACACTGAAGCTTTCTTT; cdr3_aa: CASSSGGQNTEAFF
v_call: TRBV7-7; j_call: TRBJ2-1; cdr3_length: 17; clone_size: NA; d_call: TRBD1; cdr3_nt: TGTGCTAGCAGCTTGGGCATCGGACAGGCTTCTTACAATGAGCAGTTCTTC; cdr3_aa: CASSLGIGQASYNEQFF
v_call: TRBV5-1; j_call: TRBJ1-4; cdr3_length: 15; clone_size: NA; d_call: TRBD1; cdr3_nt: TGCGCCAGCAGCACAACAGGGGCAAGTAATGAAAAACTGTTTTTT; cdr3_aa: CASSTTGASNEKLFF
v_call: TRBV4-1; j_call: TRBJ2-3; cdr3_length: 17; clone_size: NA; d_call: TRBD2; cdr3_nt: TGCGCCAGCAGCCACCCGACTAGCGGGGGGGCCGGGGATACGCAGTATTTT; cdr3_aa: CASSHPTSGGAGDTQYF
v_call: TRBV5-4; j_call: TRBJ2-1; cdr3_length: 13; clone_size: NA; d_call: TRBD1; cdr3_nt: TGTGCCAGCAGCTTGGAGGGGGCGGGTGAGCAGTTCTTC; cdr3_aa: CASSLEGAGEQFF
v_call: TRBV30; j_call: TRBJ2-5; cdr3_length: 15; clone_size: NA; d_call: TRBD2; cdr3_nt: TGTGCCTGGGATTATGGCGGGGGGGCCCGGGAGACCCAGTACTTC; cdr3_aa: CAWDYGGGARETQYF
v_call: TRBV27; j_call: TRBJ2-7; cdr3_length: 14; clone_size: NA; d_call: TRBD2; cdr3_nt: TGTGCCAGCAGTGGACTAGCGGCTTCCTACGAGCAGTACTTC; cdr3_aa: CASSGLAASYEQYF
v_call: TRBV10-3; j_call: TRBJ2-3; cdr3_length: 14; clone_size: NA; d_call: TRBD2; cdr3_nt: TGTGCCTCCCGGACTAGCGGGATGACAGATACGCAGTATTTT; cdr3_aa: CASRTSGMTDTQYF
v_call: TRBV11-2; j_call: TRBJ2-2; cdr3_length: 15; clone_size: NA; d_call: NA; cdr3_nt: TGTGCCAGCAGCTTAGGACGGGGGACAACCGGGGAGCTGTTTTTT; cdr3_aa: CASSLGRGTTGELFF
v_call: TRBV7-3; j_call: TRBJ1-3; cdr3_length: 14; clone_size: NA; d_call: NA; cdr3_nt: TGTGCCAGCAGCCCCACGTTCTCTGGAAACACCATATATTTT; cdr3_aa: CASSPTFSGNTIYF
v_call: TRBV10-3; j_call: TRBJ2-7; cdr3_length: 14; clone_size: few; d_call: NA; cdr3_nt: TGTGCCAGCAGTTACCGGCAGGGGTTCGTCGAGCAGTACTTC; cdr3_aa: CASSYRQGFVEQYF
v_call: TRBV28; j_call: TRBJ2-2; cdr3_length: 16; clone_size: NA; d_call: TRBD2; cdr3_nt: TGTGCCAGCAGACGTACTAGCGGGGGGGCGAATGGGGAGCTGTTTTTT; cdr3_aa: CASRRTSGGANGELFF
v_call: TRBV28; j_call: TRBJ2-3; cdr3_length: 16; clone_size: NA; d_call: TRBD2; cdr3_nt: TGTGCCAGCAGTATCGGGGGGGTCCGTTCCACAGATACGCAGTATTTT; cdr3_aa: CASSIGGVRSTDTQYF
v_call: TRBV5-1; j_call: TRBJ2-5; cdr3_length: 15; clone_size: NA; d_call: NA; cdr3_nt: TGCGCCAGCACCAGATTGGGGGCTATCCAAGAGACCCAGTACTTC; cdr3_aa: CASTRLGAIQETQYF
v_call: TRBV14; j_call: TRBJ2-5; cdr3_length: 16; clone_size: NA; d_call: NA; cdr3_nt: TGTGCCAGCAGCCATAATACGGGGGCAGCTCAAGAGACCCAGTACTTC; cdr3_aa: CASSHNTGAAQETQYF
v_call: TRBV11-2; j_call: TRBJ2-1; cdr3_length: 15; clone_size: once; d_call: TRBD1; cdr3_nt: TGTGCCAGCAGCCCCGGGACAGGGCGAGGCAATGAGCAGTTCTTC; cdr3_aa: CASSPGTGRGNEQFF
v_call: TRBV29-1; j_call: TRBJ2-7; cdr3_length: 13; clone_size: NA; d_call: NA; cdr3_nt: TGCAGCGTTGAAGCCAGTAGCTCCTACGAGCAGTACTTC; cdr3_aa: CSVEASSSYEQYF
v_call: TRBV5-6; j_call: TRBJ2-1; cdr3_length: 15; clone_size: NA; d_call: TRBD2; cdr3_nt: TGTGCCAGCAGCACCGGACTAGCGGCGTACAATGAGCAGTTCTTC; cdr3_aa: CASSTGLAAYNEQFF
v_call: TRBV5-1; j_call: TRBJ2-2; cdr3_length: 16; clone_size: once; d_call: TRBD1; cdr3_nt: TGCGCCAGCAGCTTGGCGACAGGGGACTACACCGGGGAGCTGTTTTTT; cdr3_aa: CASSLATGDYTGELFF
v_call: TRBV30; j_call: TRBJ1-5; cdr3_length: 12; clone_size: NA; d_call: TRBD1; cdr3_nt: TGTGCCTGGGACAGGGGTAATCAGCCCCAGCATTTT; cdr3_aa: CAWDRGNQPQHF
v_call: TRBV28; j_call: TRBJ1-2; cdr3_length: 14; clone_size: few; d_call: NA; cdr3_nt: TGTGCCAGCAGTCCATTCAGTTACGACTATGGCTACACCTTC; cdr3_aa: CASSPFSYDYGYTF
v_call: TRBV10-3; j_call: TRBJ1-6; cdr3_length: 12; clone_size: NA; d_call: NA; cdr3_nt: TGTGCCATCAGTGAGTCATTGTCACCCCTCCACTTT; cdr3_aa: CAISESLSPLHF
v_call: TRBV25-1; j_call: TRBJ2-2; cdr3_length: 14; clone_size: NA; d_call: NA; cdr3_nt: TGTGCCAGCAGTGACCCAGGGTACACCGGGGAGCTGTTTTTT; cdr3_aa: CASSDPGYTGELFF